Listed here are 20 T cell receptor beta chains from one sample, sequenced in a study of OX40 agonist ivuxolimab in advanced cancers. Only in-frame clones appear in the TCRdb table, and some are missing; sequencing was by immunoSEQ multiplex PCR. This sample has nearly 90,000 clones, with approximately 90% found just once. The sequences come from CD4+ or CD8+ T cells sorted from blood, collected in a trial of the OX40 agonist ivuxolimab. The receptors originated from an adult with an advanced solid tumor such as melanoma, head and neck, liver or kidney cancer.

V and J are TRBV5-1 and TRBJ2-3, with TRBD1 matching over 7 bases. The CDR3 extends over 14 amino acids. Unmatched junction bases numbered 5, after V lost 3 bases and J lost 4 bases. The germline V gene has CDR1 SGHRS and CDR2 YFSETQ. The CDR3 loop is CASSSGTAADTQYF. In DNA, the CDR3 is TGCGCCAGCAGCTCGGGGACAGCGGCAGATACGCAGTATTTT.

The chain carries TRBV19 and TRBJ1-6, with D unresolved. The V end lost 4 bases, the J end lost 8 bases, and 15 bases lay between the germline ends. Germline CDR1 reads LNHDA; CDR2 reads SQIVND (reference sequence). This CDR3 spans 15 amino acids. The DNA of the CDR3 is TGTGCCAGTAGTACCCTTGAACGGGGAGATTCACCCCTCCACTTT. Translated: CASSTLERGDSPLHF.

CDR3 sequence: CASRRQTYGGELFF. DNA for the CDR3: TGTGCCAGCAGGAGGCAGACATACGGCGGGGAGCTGTTTTTT. The chain has TRBV6-1 and TRBJ2-2; D uncertain. This CDR3 has 14 amino acids. V was pared by 6 bases and J by 7 bases, with 15 bases between. Germline V lookup: CDR1 MNHNS, CDR2 SASEGT.

The chain is built from TRBV10-3 and TRBJ1-4, with 8 bases lining up with TRBD1. The CDR3 extends over 15 amino acids. The J segment lost 3 bases and the V segment lost 10 bases, leaving 10 bases of the junction unmatched. In germline, CDR1 is ENHRY, CDR2 SYGVKD. The CDR3 DNA follows: TGTGCCAACCGGACAGGGTCAGTACCTAATGAAAAACTGTTTTTT. As protein: CANRTGSVPNEKLFF.

V is TRBV5-1 and J is TRBJ1-6; D unresolved. Deletions cut 1 base from V and 7 bases from J, with 12 bases between. CDR3 length: 15 residues. The germline CDR1 and CDR2 sequences are SGHRS and YFSETQ. The CDR3 DNA is TGCGCCAGCAGCTTGACGCTGCGGGTAAATTCACCCCTCCACTTT. Its translation: CASSLTLRVNSPLHF.

The gene calls are TRBV5-1 and TRBJ1-6, with D possibly matching TRBD1 (5 bases). CDR1 is SGHRS and CDR2 is YFSETQ in the germline V gene. The ends were cut back, 1 base at V and 7 bases at J, with 9 bases in the middle. This CDR3 comprises 14 residues. CDR3 sequence (DNA): TGCGCCAGCAGCTTGTTAGGGGAAAATTCACCCCTCCACTTT. This sequence encodes CASSLLGENSPLHF.

There are a few counts of this clone. The V gene is TRBV5-8, the J gene TRBJ2-4; maybe TRBD1 (5 bases). Between the trimmed V and J ends, which lost 0 bases and 2 bases, there was a span of 12 bases. CDR3 size: 16 residues. CDR1 and CDR2 from the germline V gene are SGHTS and YDEGEE. In nucleotides, the CDR3 is TGTGCCAGCAGCTTGGTAGGGGCCCCCACCAAAAACATTCAGTACTTC. It yields the protein CASSLVGAPTKNIQYF.

This chain links TRBV10-3 with TRBJ2-2; 15 positions agree with TRBD2. Unmatched junction bases numbered 9, after V lost 3 bases and J lost 7 bases. The CDR3 loop spans 18 amino acids. Germline V CDR1 and CDR2: ENHRY, SYGVKD. The CDR3 DNA is TGTGCCATCAGTGACCCCGGACTAGCGGGAGGGCAAGGCGGGGAGCTGTTTTTT. Its translation is CAISDPGLAGGQGGELFF.

This rearrangement joins TRBV7-8 to TRBJ2-3; TRBD2 agrees at 8 bases. Trimming took 4 bases from V and 0 from J; bases not matched to a gene: 3. This CDR3 region has 15 residues. CDR1 and CDR2 (germline): SGHVS, FQNEAQ. CDR3 sequence: CASSWAGGSTDTQYF. CDR3 in DNA: TGTGCCAGCAGCTGGGCGGGAGGTAGCACAGATACGCAGTATTTT. Drawing the rest from reference TRBV7-8 and TRBJ2-3, the complete variable domain is GAGVSQSPRYKVAKRGQDVALRCDPISGHVSLFWYQQALGQGPEFLTYFQNEAQLDKSGLPSDRFFAERPEGSVSTLKIQRTQQEDSAVYLCASSWAGGSTDTQYFGPGTRLTVL.

For the CDR3, the DNA is TGTGCCAGCAGTGTGTCCTACGAGCAGTACTTC. Residues: CASSVSYEQYF. The V gene is TRBV6-5, the J gene TRBJ2-7; no clear D gene. This CDR3 has 11 residues. CDR1 MNHEY and CDR2 SVGAGI come from the germline V gene. V gave up 5 bases and J gave up 1 base, with 3 bases separating them.

The rearrangement links TRBV6-5 to TRBJ2-3; 7 bases fit TRBD1. This CDR3 has 13 residues. Germline V CDR1 and CDR2: MNHEY, SVGAGI. V dropped 0 bases and J dropped 9; count of bases not matched to a gene: 3. CDR3 region: CASSYSRQGTQYF. CDR3 nucleotide sequence: TGTGCCAGCAGTTACTCTCGACAGGGCACGCAGTATTTT.

V and J are TRBV5-4 and TRBJ1-2; the D gene is possibly TRBD1 (6 bases). V lost 4 bases to trimming and J lost 2 bases, with 12 bases between them. CDR1 is SGHNT and CDR2 is YYREEE in the germline V gene (reference sequence). The CDR3 consists of 14 residues. CDR3 sequence reads: CASSQGRANYGYTF. CDR3 in DNA: TGTGCCAGCAGCCAGGGGAGGGCAAACTATGGCTACACCTTC.

The gene calls are TRBV7-2 and TRBJ1-2; D gene uncertain. The CDR3 contains 12 residues. Per germline, CDR1 SGHTA and CDR2 FQGNSA. Trimming took off 1 base at V and 8 bases at J, with 8 bases between the two ends. The CDR3 protein is CASSLVSGGYTF. CDR3 bases: TGTGCCAGCAGCTTAGTCTCCGGCGGCTACACCTTC.

The chain combines TRBV5-5 with TRBJ1-2, with 7 bases lining up with TRBD1. CDR1 and CDR2 (germline): SGHKS, YYEKEE (reference sequence). The CDR3 has 15 residues. V gave up 4 bases and J gave up 2 bases; unmatched junction bases: 8. The CDR3 bases are TGTGCCAGCAGCGAGGGACAGATTAGAAACTATGGCTACACCTTC. Residues: CASSEGQIRNYGYTF.

Concerning this clone itself: This sample includes further DNA sequences coding for the same CDR3. V and J are TRBV7-2 and TRBJ2-2; 13 positions match TRBD2. CDR3 length: 17 residues. Losses at the gene ends were 1 base for V and 2 bases for J; bases not matched to a gene: 1. The germline V gene encodes CDR1 SGHTA and CDR2 FQGNSA. The DNA of the CDR3 is TGTGCCAGCAGCTTAGGACTAGCGGGAGGAAACACCGGGGAGCTGTTTTTT. It is translated as CASSLGLAGGNTGELFF.

This clone appeared a single time. Here the CDR3 reads CASSYPPLEANYGYTF. CDR3 DNA sequence: TGTGCCAGCAGTTACCCCCCCCTGGAAGCTAACTATGGCTACACCTTC. The chain couples TRBV6-6 to TRBJ1-2; no reliable D call. Germline V gives CDR1 MNHNY, CDR2 SVGAGI (reference sequence). The CDR3 has 16 amino acids. The V gene lost 2 bases and the J gene lost 0 bases, with 13 bases spanning the gap.

J is TRBJ2-3 and V is TRBV6-6; 7 positions match TRBD1. Looked up from germline, CDR1 is MNHNY and CDR2 is SVGAGI (reference sequence). The CDR3 is made up of 16 amino acids. J was trimmed by 0 bases and V by 2 bases; bases with no gene match: 5. The CDR3: CASSYDRESSTDTQYF. CDR3 nucleotide sequence: TGTGCCAGCAGTTACGACAGGGAAAGTAGCACAGATACGCAGTATTTT.

This clone has a single count. The CDR3 protein is CASSLKGQGEAGELFF. The CDR3, as DNA: TGTGCCAGCAGCTTGAAGGGACAGGGGGAGGCCGGGGAGCTGTTTTTT. The chain employs TRBV5-4 and TRBJ2-2; 11 bases line up with TRBD1. Trimming took 1 base from V and 6 from J; bases not matched to a gene: 5. Germline-derived CDR1 and CDR2 are SGHNT and YYREEE (reference sequence). The CDR3 is 16 amino acids.

The rearrangement uses TRBV7-2 and TRBJ2-7; D is unclear. Trimming removed 5 bases from V and 3 bases from J, with 5 bases in between. The CDR3 is made up of 11 amino acids. The V gene's germline CDR1 is SGHTA and CDR2 FQGNSA. CDR3 in DNA: TGTGCCAGCAGCCCGAACTACGAGCAGTACTTC. It codes for CASSPNYEQYF.

The rearrangement links TRBV21-1 to TRBJ2-3. TRBV21-1 is annotated as a pseudogene. This CDR3 is 16 amino acids long. The CDR3 region is CASSRGPLSSTDTQYF. Written as DNA, the CDR3 is TGTGCCAGCAGCAGGGGTCCCCTCTCTAGCACAGATACGCAGTATTTT.